Detailed here is one TCR beta chain. Produced via immunoSEQ multiplex PCR; TCRdb's table is partial and in-frame only. The sample has about 150,000 clones; 94% are singletons. The data derive from a study of control samples from healthy donors and cancer patients. The CDR3 runs to 15 residues. In germline, CDR1 is SGHAT, CDR2 FQNNGV. V dropped 6 bases and J dropped 0; count of bases not matched to a gene: 6. The source material was blood. This receptor was identified in a woman aged 18-35 years in good health. The V call is TRBV11-2, the J call TRBJ2-7; 9 nucleotides match TRBD1. The CDR3, as DNA: TGTGCCAGCAGTCGAACAGGGGGCATCTCCTACGAGCAGTACTTC. It yields the protein CASSRTGGISYEQYF. Full variable domain (rest looked up from reference TRBV11-2 and TRBJ2-7): EAGVAQSPRYKIIEKRQSVAFWCNPISGHATLYWYQQILGQGPKLLIQFQNNGVVDDSQLPKDRFSAERLKGVDSTLKIQPAKLEDSAVYLCASSRTGGISYEQYFGPGTRLTVT.